Following are 28 T cell receptor beta chains from one sample sequenced in a study of T-cell memory formation after mild COVID-19. MiXCR, applied by TCRdb to the 5' RACE reads, yields one record per CDR3 protein. Seen here are around 250,000 distinct CDR3 sequences, around 15% observed once, and the top ten hold under 25%. The sequencing input was PBMCs or a T cell subset sorted from them (not recorded which). These receptors came from a man between 18 and 29 years old who had mild COVID-19 (a few samples of this study predate the infection). Cell type and time point are not known.

This clonotype was seen more than once but under ten times. The chain has TRBV10-3 and TRBJ1-6, with TRBD1 matching over 7 bases. CDR1 is ENHRY, CDR2 SYGVKD, per germline. Germline trimming cut 5 bases from V and 10 bases from J; bases unmatched to any gene: 11. There are 15 residues in the CDR3. The CDR3 here is CAISLAGTEASPLHF. CDR3 DNA: TGTGCCATCAGTCTAGCGGGGACAGAGGCGTCACCCCTCCACTTT.

The chain couples TRBV20-1 to TRBJ2-5, with D perhaps being TRBD1 or TRBD2 (6 bases each). V lost 6 bases and J lost 4, with 18 bases in between. The CDR3 loop spans 14 amino acids. The germline V gene has CDR1 DFQATT and CDR2 SNEGSKA (reference sequence). The CDR3 sequence: CSAIVPGAGETQYF. Written as DNA, the CDR3 is TGCAGTGCCATAGTGCCGGGGGCGGGAGAGACCCAGTACTTC.

This sequence joins TRBV5-1 and TRBJ1-2; D is possibly TRBD1 (6 bases). This CDR3 comprises 13 residues. Germline assignment: CDR1 SGHRS and CDR2 YFSETQ. With 0 bases removed from V and 8 bases from J, the gap between germline ends came to 11 bases. The CDR3 coding sequence is TGCGCCAGCAGCTTGGACTGGGGGCGAGGCTACACCTTC. Amino acid sequence: CASSLDWGRGYTF.

This clonotype was seen only a few times. In DNA form, the CDR3 reads TGTGCCAGCAACCCGACCAATACCCCCGAGCAGTACTTC. This gives the protein CASNPTNTPEQYF. The chain recombines TRBV6-5 with TRBJ2-7, with D uncertain. The CDR3 loop spans 13 amino acids. Between the trimmed V and J ends, which lost 7 bases and 6 bases, there was a span of 16 bases. Germline V lookup: CDR1 MNHEY, CDR2 SVGAGI.

This rearrangement joins TRBV7-3 to TRBJ1-1; D gene unclear. The CDR3 has 13 amino acids. Trimming cost V 4 bases and J 4 bases, with 10 bases left between them. CDR1 is SGHTA, CDR2 FQGTGA, per germline. The CDR3 nucleotides are TGTGCCAGCAGCTCCACTGAGAGCACTGAAGCTTTCTTT. Its translation is CASSSTESTEAFF.

This clonotype has more than one count but fewer than ten. This chain joins TRBV4-3 and TRBJ1-2; a weak D match, TRBD1 (5 bases). The CDR3 totals 14 residues. The V and J ends lost 0 bases and 3 bases respectively, with 8 bases between them. The germline CDR1 and CDR2 sequences are LGHNA and YSLEER. CDR3 loop: CASSQDPTDYGYTF. The CDR3 DNA reads TGCGCCAGCAGCCAAGATCCGACAGACTATGGCTACACCTTC.

The chain combines TRBV20-1 with TRBJ1-4; D is undetermined. V lost 0 bases to trimming and J lost 4 bases, with 12 bases between them. The CDR3 contains 15 residues. Germline V CDR1 and CDR2: DFQATT, SNEGSKA (reference sequence). The CDR3 DNA sequence: TGCAGTGCTAGAGATCGCCCGGGCTTTAATGAAAAACTGTTTTTT. Its protein is CSARDRPGFNEKLFF.

The CDR3 loop reads CASSYKVQGGSPLHF. CDR3 nucleotide sequence: TGTGCCAGCAGTTACAAAGTCCAGGGCGGGTCACCCCTCCACTTT. The rearrangement joins TRBV6-5 to TRBJ1-6, with D possibly matching TRBD1 (5 bases). Per the germline V gene, CDR1 is MNHEY and CDR2 is SVGAGI. This CDR3 comprises 15 residues. The V end lost 2 bases, the J end lost 10 bases, and 15 bases lay between the germline ends.

The rearrangement links TRBV7-3 to TRBJ1-4, with D unclear. CDR1 is SGHTA and CDR2 is FQGTGA in the germline V gene. This CDR3 region has 13 residues. Trimming pared 4 bases from V and 4 bases from J, leaving 7 bases between. CDR3 in amino acids: CASSYLNNEKLFF. The CDR3 DNA sequence: TGTGCCAGCAGCTACCTGAATAATGAAAAACTGTTTTTT.

The CDR3 DNA follows: TGTGCCAGCAGTTCAAGGGAAAGACAGCCCCAGCATTTT. It yields the protein CASSSRERQPQHF. This chain uses TRBV6-5 with TRBJ1-5; no definite D call. Germline CDR1 MNHEY, CDR2 SVGAGI. V dropped 4 bases and J dropped 7 bases, with 11 bases sitting between them. CDR3 size: 13 residues.

The rearrangement links TRBV2 to TRBJ1-1; D uncertain. The CDR3 contains 15 residues. The ends were cut back, 2 bases at V and 4 bases at J, with 14 bases in the middle. Germline CDR1 is SNHLY and CDR2 is FYNNEI. The CDR3 sequence is CASSEIQGWLTEAFF. The CDR3 nucleotides read TGTGCCAGCAGTGAAATACAAGGGTGGCTCACTGAAGCTTTCTTT.

The rearrangement links TRBV7-9 to TRBJ1-2; D is possibly TRBD1 (6 bases). Germline assignment: CDR1 SEHNR and CDR2 FQNEAQ (reference sequence). Trimming took 4 bases from V and 2 from J, leaving 17 bases between them. The CDR3 has 16 amino acids. CDR3 amino acids: CASSYKNRETNYGYTF. CDR3 in DNA: TGTGCCAGCAGCTACAAAAACAGGGAAACGAACTATGGCTACACCTTC.

The chain uses TRBV4-1 and TRBJ1-5, with no clear D. The V and J ends lost 3 bases and 0 bases respectively, with 12 bases between them. The CDR3 has 16 residues. Germline V gene lookup returns CDR1 MGHRA and CDR2 YSYEKL. The CDR3 DNA sequence: TGCGCCAGCAGCCAGAGGACGGTCGATAGCAATCAGCCCCAGCATTTT. Encoded protein: CASSQRTVDSNQPQHF.

This clonotype came up a few times. The V call is TRBV20-1, the J call TRBJ1-3, with D unclear. The CDR3 sequence is 15 residues long. The V gene's germline CDR1 is DFQATT and CDR2 SNEGSKA (reference sequence). Trimming removed 6 bases from V and 0 bases from J, with 15 bases in between. The CDR3 nucleotides are TGCAGTGCCTGGCCAGGACGGGACTCTGGAAACACCATATATTTT. It encodes CSAWPGRDSGNTIYF.

This clonotype was detected a few times. The chain couples TRBV20-1 to TRBJ2-3, with D perhaps TRBD2 (5 bases). Trimming took off 5 bases at V and 6 bases at J, with 6 bases between the two ends. Germline V gene data show CDR1 as DFQATT and CDR2 as SNEGSKA (reference sequence). The CDR3 contains 10 residues. CDR3 bases: TGCAGTGCTCGCGGGGATACGCAGTATTTT. It encodes CSARGDTQYF.

This clonotype has only a few counts. V and J are TRBV15 and TRBJ1-5; D is undetermined. CDR1 is LNHNV, CDR2 YYDKDF, per germline (reference sequence). Trimming took off 1 base at V and 5 bases at J, with 3 bases between the two ends. The CDR3 totals 12 residues. Here the CDR3 DNA reads TGTGCCACCAGCAGAGCAGATCAGCCCCAGCATTTT. It is translated as CATSRADQPQHF.

This clonotype turned up a few times. The chain employs TRBV5-1 and TRBJ2-5; 12 bases are a match to TRBD1. Germline V gene data show CDR1 as SGHRS and CDR2 as YFSETQ. V shed 3 bases, J shed 5 bases, and the junction held 5 bases outside the gene matches. The CDR3 is 15 residues long. CDR3 sequence reads: CASSSGTGGGETQYF. The CDR3 DNA is TGCGCCAGCAGCTCCGGGACAGGGGGCGGTGAGACCCAGTACTTC.

This chain uses TRBV12-3 or TRBV12-4 with TRBJ2-2; 8 nucleotides agree with TRBD1. V lost 2 bases and J lost 6; bases outside the gene matches: 8. The CDR3 consists of 16 residues. CDR3 in DNA: TGTGCCAGCAGTTTACCCGGGACAGGAAGGGCCGGGGAGCTGTTTTTT. Translated: CASSLPGTGRAGELFF.

This chain uses TRBV12-3 or TRBV12-4 with TRBJ2-5; 7 nucleotides line up with TRBD1. The length of the CDR3 is 13 residues. Trimming took 6 bases from V and 4 from J; bases not matched to a gene: 5. As DNA, the CDR3 is TGTGCCAGCAGCGAAGGGGGCTCAGAGACCCAGTACTTC. It translates to CASSEGGSETQYF.

This clonotype has a handful of counts. V usage is TRBV5-1 and J usage is TRBJ2-3; the D gene is possibly TRBD1 (6 bases). Trimming pared 3 bases from V and 4 bases from J, leaving 15 bases between. Per germline, CDR1 SGHRS and CDR2 YFSETQ. This CDR3 region has 15 residues. The DNA of the CDR3 is TGCGCCAGCAGCTCCTTACAGGGACCCTCAGATACGCAGTATTTT. Its translation is CASSSLQGPSDTQYF.

This clonotype has a handful of counts. The chain is built from TRBV7-2 and TRBJ2-1; weak D call: TRBD2 (5 bases). Per the germline V gene, CDR1 is SGHTA and CDR2 is FQGNSA. The CDR3 totals 16 residues. The ends were cut back, 2 bases at V and 3 bases at J, with 14 bases in the middle. The CDR3 sequence is CASSLIGRVIYNEQFF. The CDR3, as DNA: TGTGCCAGCAGCTTAATAGGGCGGGTGATCTACAATGAGCAGTTCTTC.

V and J are TRBV28 and TRBJ1-2, with D possibly matching TRBD1 (5 bases). The length of the CDR3 is 12 residues. Trimming left V 9 bases short and J 4 bases short, with 12 bases between. From germline, CDR1 is MDHEN and CDR2 SYDVKM. The CDR3 DNA sequence: TGTGCCAGTAGTCCGGGGCCCTATGGCTACACCTTC. It translates to CASSPGPYGYTF.

This chain connects TRBV6-1 to TRBJ1-6; D is unclear. This CDR3 has 14 residues. V gave up 0 bases and J gave up 12 bases, with 12 bases separating them. Per germline, CDR1 MNHNS and CDR2 SASEGT. In DNA form, the CDR3 reads TGTGCCAGCAGTGAAGCTCCAGACAAGCTACCCCTCCACTTT. As protein: CASSEAPDKLPLHF.

This chain uses TRBV15 with TRBJ2-1; TRBD2 matches 13 bases. Germline CDR1 and CDR2: LNHNV and YYDKDF (reference sequence). The V and J ends lost 10 bases and 5 bases, in that order; junction bases with no gene match: 8. The CDR3 is 15 amino acids. CDR3 residues: CAISAGTSGNNEQFF. In DNA, the CDR3 is TGTGCCATCTCGGCCGGGACTAGCGGGAACAATGAGCAGTTCTTC.

This clonotype has more than one count but fewer than ten. At one end, the junction sequence differs from germline, possibly due to a read error. The chain has TRBV7-2 and TRBJ2-3; no definite D call. The CDR3 sequence is 16 residues long. From germline, CDR1 is SGHTA and CDR2 FQGNSA. The CDR3 sequence is CASSLVSDGYADTQYF. The CDR3 DNA reads TGTGCCAGCAGTTTAGTAAGTGACGGGTACGCAGATACGCAGTATTTT.

The rearrangement joins TRBV7-2 to TRBJ1-6; 9 nucleotides match TRBD1. The CDR3 is 15 amino acids. Losses at the gene ends were 1 base for V and 10 bases for J; bases not matched to a gene: 5. Germline V CDR1 and CDR2: SGHTA, FQGNSA. This CDR3 reads CASSLVQGAVSPLHF. As DNA, the CDR3 is TGTGCCAGCAGCTTAGTACAGGGGGCTGTCTCACCCCTCCACTTT.

This clonotype appeared a few times. CDR3 bases: TGTGCCAGCGGGGGGGGGCCTAGAGAGACCCAGTACTTC. Amino acid sequence: CASGGGPRETQYF. The chain carries TRBV7-3 and TRBJ2-5, with TRBD2 as a possible D gene (7 bases). CDR1 SGHTA and CDR2 FQGTGA come from the germline V gene. Trimming left V 8 bases short and J 4 bases short, with 14 bases between. The CDR3 is 13 amino acids.

The chain carries TRBV6-5 and TRBJ1-3, with 8 bases lining up with TRBD1. The CDR3 has 14 residues. V lost 4 bases and J lost 3; bases outside the gene matches: 2. The germline V gene encodes CDR1 MNHEY and CDR2 SVGAGI. CDR3 sequence reads: CASSSDRGGNTIYF. CDR3 bases: TGTGCCAGCAGTTCCGACAGGGGTGGAAACACCATATATTTT.